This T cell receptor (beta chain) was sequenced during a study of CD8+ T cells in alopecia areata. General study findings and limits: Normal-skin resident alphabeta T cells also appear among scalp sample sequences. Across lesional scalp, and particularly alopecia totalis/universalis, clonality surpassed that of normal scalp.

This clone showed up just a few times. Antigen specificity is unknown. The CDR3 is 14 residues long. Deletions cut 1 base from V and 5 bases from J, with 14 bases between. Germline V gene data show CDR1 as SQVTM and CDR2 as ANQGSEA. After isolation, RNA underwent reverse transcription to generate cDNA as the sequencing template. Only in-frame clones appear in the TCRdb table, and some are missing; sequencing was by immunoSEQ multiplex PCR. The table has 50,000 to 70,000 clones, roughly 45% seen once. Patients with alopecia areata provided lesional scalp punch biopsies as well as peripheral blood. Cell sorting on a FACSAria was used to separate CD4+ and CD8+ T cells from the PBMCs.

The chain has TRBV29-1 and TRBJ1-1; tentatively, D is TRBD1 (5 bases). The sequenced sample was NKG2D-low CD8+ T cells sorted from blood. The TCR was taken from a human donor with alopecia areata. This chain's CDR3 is CSVEAVEGRTEAFF. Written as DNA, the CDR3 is TGCAGCGTTGAAGCTGTCGAGGGGCGGACTGAAGCTTTCTTT.